These 12 T cell receptor beta chains originate from one sample sequenced in a study of human T cells and chemical hapten exposure. TCRdb redid the calling of the RACE reads with MiXCR, one entry per CDR3 protein. The sample carries approximately 370,000 distinct CDR3 sequences, 5.5% recorded once. Time point given: pre-sensitization, week 0. Treatment defined: therapeutic diphenylcyclopropenone sensitization with weekly scalp DPC. The material was whole blood, obtained in connection with sensitization to the hapten diphenylcyclopropenone (DPC). These receptor sequences come from a woman between 18 and 30 years old with alopecia areata. Some clones in this sample may be carry-over from other donors' samples.

For this clonotype: Possible read error: a much larger clone is one base away. This chain links TRBV28 with TRBJ1-3; D uncertain. Trimming removed 8 bases at V and 0 bases at J, with 11 bases between. The CDR3 consists of 14 residues. CDR1 and CDR2 (germline): MDHEN, SYDVKM. CDR3 nucleotide sequence: TGTGCCAGCTCGCTGGCGGACTCTGGAAACACCATATATTTT. Its translation: CASSLADSGNTIYF. The full variable domain, in which reference TRBV28 and TRBJ1-3 provide the parts outside the CDR3, is DVKVTQSSRYLVKRTGEKVFLECVQDMDHENMFWYRQDPGLGLRLIYFSYDVKMKEKGDIPEGYSVSREKKERFSLILESASTNQTSMYLCASSLADSGNTIYFGEGSWLTVV.

This clonotype was picked up a small number of times. This chain connects TRBV7-9 to TRBJ2-1; 8 nucleotides agree with TRBD1. The CDR3 spans 15 residues. V lost 1 base, J lost 6 bases, and 5 bases stayed unmatched. Germline V CDR1 and CDR2: SEHNR, FQNEAQ (reference sequence). The CDR3 loop reads CASSLGQGSINEQFF. For the CDR3, the DNA is TGTGCCAGCAGCTTAGGACAGGGGTCAATCAATGAGCAGTTCTTC.

This clonotype has a count of ten or more. In DNA, the CDR3 is TGTGCCAGCAGCCTTGAATACCGGGGAAACACCATATATTTT. It encodes CASSLEYRGNTIYF. The V call is TRBV5-6, the J call TRBJ1-3; D unresolved. Trimming removed 4 bases from V and 4 bases from J, with 12 bases in between. Germline CDR1 SGHDT, CDR2 YYEEEE. The CDR3 loop spans 14 amino acids.

Many counts were recorded for this clonotype. The chain carries TRBV7-9 and TRBJ2-3; a weak D match, TRBD1 (6 bases). V lost 5 bases and J 6 bases, leaving 24 bases between the germline ends. Germline V gene lookup returns CDR1 SEHNR and CDR2 FQNEAQ (reference sequence). This CDR3 spans 17 amino acids. CDR3: CASSPSPGAVGKDTQYF. As DNA, the CDR3 is TGTGCCAGCAGCCCCTCCCCAGGGGCCGTGGGGAAGGATACGCAGTATTTT.

On this clonotype itself: The junction differs from germline at one of its ends, possibly a read error. The rearrangement joins TRBV27 to TRBJ2-3, with 10 bases aligning to TRBD1. From germline, CDR1 is MNHEY and CDR2 SMNVEV (reference sequence). The CDR3 runs to 14 residues. Written as DNA, the CDR3 is TGTGCCAGCAGTTCGGACAGGGGGTTAGATAAGCAGTATTTT. Protein: CASSSDRGLDKQYF.

In this sample, this clonotype is medium-sized. The chain employs TRBV4-3 and TRBJ1-1; D gene unclear. Germline V gene lookup returns CDR1 LGHNA and CDR2 YSLEER. V was trimmed by 0 bases and J by 8 bases, leaving 10 bases between them. The CDR3 spans 13 residues. The CDR3 spells CASSQEAEREAFF. CDR3 DNA sequence: TGCGCCAGCAGCCAAGAAGCAGAGAGGGAAGCTTTCTTT.

This clonotype was detected many times. The rearrangement uses TRBV21-1 and TRBJ1-3. TRBV21-1 is a recognized pseudogene. The CDR3 runs 12 residues. Here the CDR3 reads CASSKDLNTIYF. The CDR3 DNA sequence: TGTGCCAGCAGCAAAGACCTAAACACCATATATTTT.

This chain joins TRBV11-2 and TRBJ1-3; 8 nucleotides line up with TRBD1. This CDR3 has 16 residues. Germline trimming cut 3 bases from V and 0 bases from J; bases unmatched to any gene: 4. The germline V gene encodes CDR1 SGHAT and CDR2 FQNNGV. CDR3 loop: CASSLGQVDSGNTIYF. The DNA of the CDR3 is TGTGCCAGCAGCTTGGGACAGGTCGACTCTGGAAACACCATATATTTT. Filled out from reference TRBV11-2 and TRBJ1-3, the complete variable domain reads EAGVAQSPRYKIIEKRQSVAFWCNPISGHATLYWYQQILGQGPKLLIQFQNNGVVDDSQLPKDRFSAERLKGVDSTLKIQPAKLEDSAVYLCASSLGQVDSGNTIYFGEGSWLTVV.

This clonotype was picked up a small number of times. The V gene is TRBV10-3, the J gene TRBJ2-2, with D possibly TRBD2 on 5 matching bases. Trimming took off 3 bases at V and 4 bases at J, with 9 bases between the two ends. This CDR3 is 14 amino acids long. Germline CDR1 and CDR2: ENHRY and SYGVKD. The CDR3 region has the DNA TGTGCCATCAGTGACGGACTGAGCACCGGGGAGCTGTTTTTT. Translated: CAISDGLSTGELFF.

V gene TRBV4-3 combines with J gene TRBJ1-5; 8 nucleotides line up with TRBD1. V was pared by 0 bases and J by 5 bases, with 6 bases of the junction left unmatched. The CDR3 spans 16 residues. Germline V gene lookup returns CDR1 LGHNA and CDR2 YSLEER. The chain's CDR3 is CASSQDIDRGYQPQHF. The CDR3, as DNA: TGCGCCAGCAGCCAAGACATTGACAGGGGATATCAGCCCCAGCATTTT.

This clonotype was recorded at least ten times. The rearrangement links TRBV20-1 to TRBJ1-1; possibly TRBD1 for D (5 bases). The length of the CDR3 is 14 residues. V lost 4 bases and J lost 0, with 12 bases in between. Germline CDR1 is DFQATT and CDR2 is SNEGSKA (reference sequence). CDR3 region: CSAKDAGVNTEAFF. As DNA, the CDR3 is TGCAGTGCTAAAGATGCGGGGGTGAACACTGAAGCTTTCTTT.

The rearrangement links TRBV18 to TRBJ2-2, with TRBD1 identical over 7 bases. The germline V gene encodes CDR1 KGHSH and CDR2 LQKENI. The junction had 4 bases not matched to a gene; V was cut back by 0 bases and J by 6 bases. The CDR3 totals 15 residues. The CDR3 spells CASSPPGGQAGELFF. DNA of the CDR3: TGTGCCAGCTCACCACCAGGGGGCCAGGCCGGGGAGCTGTTTTTT. Combining the CDR3 with reference TRBV18 and TRBJ2-2 gives the whole variable domain NAGVMQNPRHLVRRRGQEARLRCSPMKGHSHVYWYRQLPEEGLKFMVYLQKENIIDESGMPKERFSAEFPKEGPSILRIQQVVRGDSAAYFCASSPPGGQAGELFFGEGSRLTVL.